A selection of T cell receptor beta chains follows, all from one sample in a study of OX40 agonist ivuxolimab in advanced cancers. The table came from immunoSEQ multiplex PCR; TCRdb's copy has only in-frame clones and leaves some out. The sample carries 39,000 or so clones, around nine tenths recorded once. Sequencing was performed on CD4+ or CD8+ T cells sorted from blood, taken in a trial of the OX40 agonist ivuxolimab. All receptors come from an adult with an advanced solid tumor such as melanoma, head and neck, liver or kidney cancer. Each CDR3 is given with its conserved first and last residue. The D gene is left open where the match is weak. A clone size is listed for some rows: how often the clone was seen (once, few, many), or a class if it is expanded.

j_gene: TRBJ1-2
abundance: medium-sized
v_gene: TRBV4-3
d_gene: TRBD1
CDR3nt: TGCGCCAGCAGCCGTGTTTTCCGGGACAGGGGCTCCGGATATGGCTACACCTTC
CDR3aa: CASSRVFRDRGSGYGYTF

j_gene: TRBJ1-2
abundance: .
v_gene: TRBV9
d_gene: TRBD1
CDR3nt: TGTGCCAGCAGCGCGACAGGGGGCCCTTGGAGGGGCTACACCTTC
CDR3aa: CASSATGGPWRGYTF

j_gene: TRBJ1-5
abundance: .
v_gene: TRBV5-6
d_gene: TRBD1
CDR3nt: TGTGCCAGCAGCTTGTGGGACAGCTATCAGCCCCAGCATTTT
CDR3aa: CASSLWDSYQPQHF

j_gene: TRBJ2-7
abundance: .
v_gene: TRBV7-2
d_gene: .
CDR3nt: TGTGCCAGCAGCTTAGCGGACCGGCGCTACGAGCAGTACTTC
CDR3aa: CASSLADRRYEQYF

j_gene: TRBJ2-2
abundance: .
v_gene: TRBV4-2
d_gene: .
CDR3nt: TGTGCCAGCAGCCAGAAAGGGAGGACCGGGGAGCTGTTTTTT
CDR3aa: CASSQKGRTGELFF

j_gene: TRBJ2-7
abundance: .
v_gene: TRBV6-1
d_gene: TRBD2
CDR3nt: TGTGCCAGCAGTGATGGGTTGGCGGGAGTTAGAGACGAGCAGTACTTC
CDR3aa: CASSDGLAGVRDEQYF

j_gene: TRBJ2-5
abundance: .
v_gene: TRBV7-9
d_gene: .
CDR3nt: TGTGCCAGCAGCTTAGTTGGACAGCAGGAGACCCAGTACTTC
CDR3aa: CASSLVGQQETQYF

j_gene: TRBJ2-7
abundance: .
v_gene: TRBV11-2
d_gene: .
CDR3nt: TGTGCCAGCAGCTTGGGTCGGGCCACGGCTTACGAGCAGTACTTC
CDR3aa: CASSLGRATAYEQYF

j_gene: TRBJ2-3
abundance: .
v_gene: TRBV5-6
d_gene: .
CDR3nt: TGTGCCAGCATCCCCAAATGGAATCGGAGCACAGATACGCAGTATTTT
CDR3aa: CASIPKWNRSTDTQYF

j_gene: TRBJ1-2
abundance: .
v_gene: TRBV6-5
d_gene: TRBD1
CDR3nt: TGTGCCAGCAGTGGGACCGGGACAGGGTTTGGCTACACCTTC
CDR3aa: CASSGTGTGFGYTF

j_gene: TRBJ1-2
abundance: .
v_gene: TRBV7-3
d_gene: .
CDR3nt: TGTGCCAGCAGCCCCTCCGGGTCGGGGAACTATGGCTACACCTTC
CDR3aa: CASSPSGSGNYGYTF

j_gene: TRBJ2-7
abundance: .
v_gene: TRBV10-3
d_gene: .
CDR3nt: TGTGCCATCAGTGAGGGCCGGGATAAGCGTCTCGAGCAGTACTTC
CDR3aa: CAISEGRDKRLEQYF

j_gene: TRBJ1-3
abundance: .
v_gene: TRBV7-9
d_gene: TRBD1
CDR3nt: TGTGCCAGCAGCTCGGGACAGGCCTCTGGAAACACCATATATTTT
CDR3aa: CASSSGQASGNTIYF

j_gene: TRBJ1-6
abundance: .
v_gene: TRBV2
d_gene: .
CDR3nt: TGTGCCAGCAGTTCGCTGACCCTCCACTTT
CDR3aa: CASSSLTLHF

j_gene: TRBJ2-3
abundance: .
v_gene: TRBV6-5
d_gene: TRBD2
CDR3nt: TGTGCCAGCAGTTTGGGGACTAGATACACAGATACGCAGTATTTT
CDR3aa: CASSLGTRYTDTQYF

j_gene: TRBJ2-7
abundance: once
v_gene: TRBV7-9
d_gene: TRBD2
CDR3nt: TGTGCCAGCAGCCCCCGGGGGGTCTACGAGCAGTACTTC
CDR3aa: CASSPRGVYEQYF

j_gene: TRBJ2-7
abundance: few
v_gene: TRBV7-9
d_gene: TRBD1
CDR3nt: TGTGCCAGCAGCACCACTACATCGGACAGGGGGCGAACCTACGAGCAGTACTTC
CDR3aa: CASSTTTSDRGRTYEQYF

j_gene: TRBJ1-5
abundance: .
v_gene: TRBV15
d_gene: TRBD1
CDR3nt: TGTGCCACCAGCAGGGACAGGGGCCTCAATCAGCCCCAGCATTTT
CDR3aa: CATSRDRGLNQPQHF

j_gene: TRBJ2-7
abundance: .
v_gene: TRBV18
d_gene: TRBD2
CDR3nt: TGTGCCAGCTCACCCCCGAGCGGGGGGGCAGGGGAGCAGTACTTC
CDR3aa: CASSPPSGGAGEQYF

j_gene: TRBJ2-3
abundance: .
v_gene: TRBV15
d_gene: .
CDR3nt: TGTGCCACCAGCAGAGATGGCGCGGGGGCCCGCACAGATACGCAGTATTTT
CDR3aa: CATSRDGAGARTDTQYF

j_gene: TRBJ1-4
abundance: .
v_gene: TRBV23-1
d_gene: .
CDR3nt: TGCGCCAGCAGTCAATTCGCGGCTCAGAACCCCTCCCTTAATGAAAAACTGTTTTTT
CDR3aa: CASSQFAAQNPSLNEKLFF

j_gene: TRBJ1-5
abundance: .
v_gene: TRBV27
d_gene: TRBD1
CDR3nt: TGTGCCAGCAGGACAGGGGATCAGCCCCAGCATTTT
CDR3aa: CASRTGDQPQHF

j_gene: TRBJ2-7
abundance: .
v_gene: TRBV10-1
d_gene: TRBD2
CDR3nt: TGCGCCAGCAGTATGAATGGGGCGGGAGGTGGTGAGCAGTACTTC
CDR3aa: CASSMNGAGGGEQYF

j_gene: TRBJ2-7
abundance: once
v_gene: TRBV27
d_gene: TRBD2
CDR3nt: TGTGCCAGCAGGTTGGCGGGAGGGCCGCGGGAGCAGTACTTC
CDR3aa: CASRLAGGPREQYF

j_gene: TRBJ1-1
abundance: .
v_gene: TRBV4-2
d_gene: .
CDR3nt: TGTGCCAGCAGCCAAGACAGGGTGGTGGCCGAAGCTTTCTTT
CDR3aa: CASSQDRVVAEAFF

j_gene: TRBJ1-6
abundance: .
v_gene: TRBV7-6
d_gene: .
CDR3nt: TGTGCCAGCAGCCGAACGATAAGAGGTGATTCACCCCTCCACTTT
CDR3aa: CASSRTIRGDSPLHF

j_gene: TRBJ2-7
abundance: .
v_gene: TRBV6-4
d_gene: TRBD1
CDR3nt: TGTGCCAGCAGGGGAAAAGGACAGGGGGCATACGAGCAGTACTTC
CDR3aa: CASRGKGQGAYEQYF

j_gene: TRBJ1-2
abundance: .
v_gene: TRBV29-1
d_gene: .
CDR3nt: TGCAGCGTTGGGCCAGACAGGGGCTACACCTTC
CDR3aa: CSVGPDRGYTF

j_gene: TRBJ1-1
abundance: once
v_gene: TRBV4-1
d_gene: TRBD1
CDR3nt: TGCGCCAGCAGTCCCCGGGGGCCAGGGGGCGCGAGAAACACTGAAGCTTTCTTT
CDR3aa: CASSPRGPGGARNTEAFF

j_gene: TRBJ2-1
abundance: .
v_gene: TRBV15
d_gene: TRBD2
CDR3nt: TGTGCCACCAGCCCCGTCGACGAGCGGGAGGTTGAGCAGTTCTTC
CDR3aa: CATSPVDEREVEQFF

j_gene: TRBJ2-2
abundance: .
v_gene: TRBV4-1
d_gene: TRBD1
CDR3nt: TGCGCCAGCAGCCAAGGGGACAGGGTGGCAGGGGAGCTGTTTTTT
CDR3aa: CASSQGDRVAGELFF

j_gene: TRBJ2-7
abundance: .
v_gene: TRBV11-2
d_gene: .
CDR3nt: TGTGCCAGCAGCTTAGATGCAAGGTTCCGTTACGAGCAGTACTTC
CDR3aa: CASSLDARFRYEQYF

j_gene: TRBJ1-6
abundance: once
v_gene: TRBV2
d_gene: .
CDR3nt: TGTGCCAGCAGCGCCTCGGCGGAGGTCCATAATTCACCCCTCCACTTT
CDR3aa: CASSASAEVHNSPLHF

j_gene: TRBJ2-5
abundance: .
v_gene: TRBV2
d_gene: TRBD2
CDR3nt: TGTGCCAGCAGAGGACTAGCGGGAGGGCCCGGGCCTTCAGAGACCCAGTACTTC
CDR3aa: CASRGLAGGPGPSETQYF

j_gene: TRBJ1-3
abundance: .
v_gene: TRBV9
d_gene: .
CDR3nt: TGTGCCAGCAGCCTTCGGACGGGGGAGGCAGGAAACACCATATATTTT
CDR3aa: CASSLRTGEAGNTIYF

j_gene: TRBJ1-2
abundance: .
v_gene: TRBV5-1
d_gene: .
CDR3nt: TGCGCCAGCAGCTTGGGCCAGGGTCCTAACTATGGCTACACCTTC
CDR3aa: CASSLGQGPNYGYTF

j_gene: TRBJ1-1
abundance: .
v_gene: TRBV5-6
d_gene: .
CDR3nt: TGTGCCAGCAGCTTGATCCAATCAGAAGCTTTCTTT
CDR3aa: CASSLIQSEAFF

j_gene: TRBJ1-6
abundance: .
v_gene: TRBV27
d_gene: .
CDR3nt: TGTGCCAGCAGTATTAAGAATAATTCACCCCTCCACTTT
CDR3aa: CASSIKNNSPLHF

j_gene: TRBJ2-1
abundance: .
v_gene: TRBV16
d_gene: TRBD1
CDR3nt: TGTGCCAGCAGTCACAGCGGGACAGGGAACTACAATGAGCAGTTCTTC
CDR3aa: CASSHSGTGNYNEQFF

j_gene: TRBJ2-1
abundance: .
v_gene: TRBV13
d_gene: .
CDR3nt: TGTGCCAGCAGCTTAAAAAGGGGGACGCAGTTCTTC
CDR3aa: CASSLKRGTQFF

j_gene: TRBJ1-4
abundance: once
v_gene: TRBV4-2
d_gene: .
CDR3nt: TGTGCCAGCAGACCCCGAATGGACTTTTCGGGTGAAAAACTGTTTTTT
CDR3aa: CASRPRMDFSGEKLFF

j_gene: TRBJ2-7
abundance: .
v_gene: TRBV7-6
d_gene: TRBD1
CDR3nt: TGTGCCAGCAGCTTCCTTCGGACAGGGGACTCCCACGAGCAGTACTTC
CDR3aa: CASSFLRTGDSHEQYF

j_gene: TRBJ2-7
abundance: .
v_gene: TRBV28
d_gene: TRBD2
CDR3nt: TGTGCCAGCAGATGGACTAGCGGGAGCTCCTACGAGCAGTACTTC
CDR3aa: CASRWTSGSSYEQYF

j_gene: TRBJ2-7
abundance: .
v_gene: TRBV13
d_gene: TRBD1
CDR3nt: TGTGCCAGCAGCCGCGGGTCAGGGGGCTTCGAGCAGTACTTC
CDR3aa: CASSRGSGGFEQYF

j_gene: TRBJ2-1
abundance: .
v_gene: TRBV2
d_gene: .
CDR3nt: TGTGCCAGCAGTGAGAGGGACAACTCCTACAATGAGCAGTTCTTC
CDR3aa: CASSERDNSYNEQFF

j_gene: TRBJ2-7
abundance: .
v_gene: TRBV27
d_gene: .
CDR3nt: TGTGCCAGCAGTTTATCTTTCAGGGGAGGCGAGCAGTACTTC
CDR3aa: CASSLSFRGGEQYF

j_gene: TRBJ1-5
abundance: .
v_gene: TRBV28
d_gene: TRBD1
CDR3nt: TGTGCCAGCAGCCCTGGACAGGGTGGTTGGCAGCCCCAGCATTTT
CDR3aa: CASSPGQGGWQPQHF

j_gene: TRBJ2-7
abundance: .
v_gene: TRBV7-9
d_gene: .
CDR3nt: TGTGCCAGCAGCCCGAGACAGTTCTACGAGCAGTACTTC
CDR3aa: CASSPRQFYEQYF

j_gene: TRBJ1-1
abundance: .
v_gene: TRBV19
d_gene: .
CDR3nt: TGTGCCAGTAGTATGGAGGTTCTCAACACTGAAGCTTTCTTT
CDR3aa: CASSMEVLNTEAFF

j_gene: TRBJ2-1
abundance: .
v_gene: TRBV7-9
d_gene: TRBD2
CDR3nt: TGTGCCAGCAGCCCCGGGACTAGCTATGAGCAGTTCTTC
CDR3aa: CASSPGTSYEQFF

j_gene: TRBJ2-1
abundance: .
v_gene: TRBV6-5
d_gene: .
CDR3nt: TGTGCCGCCGGGCCCAGCAATGAGCAGTTCTTC
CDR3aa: CAAGPSNEQFF

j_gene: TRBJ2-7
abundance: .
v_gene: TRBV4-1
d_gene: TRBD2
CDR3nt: TGCGCCAGCAGCCAGACTAGCACCCGAACCTACGAGCAGTACTTC
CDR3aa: CASSQTSTRTYEQYF

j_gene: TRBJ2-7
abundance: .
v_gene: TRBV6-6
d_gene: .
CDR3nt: TGTGCCAGCAGCCCAACCGGGAGTTACTACGAGCAGTACTTC
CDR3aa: CASSPTGSYYEQYF

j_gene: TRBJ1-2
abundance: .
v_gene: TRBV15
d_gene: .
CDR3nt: TGTGCCACCAGCAGAGATCCTGGGGCAGGCAGCTATGGCTACACCTTC
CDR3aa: CATSRDPGAGSYGYTF

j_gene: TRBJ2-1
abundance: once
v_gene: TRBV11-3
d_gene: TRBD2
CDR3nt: TGTGCCAGCAGCTTTGCGGGAGTAGGGAATGAGCAGTTCTTC
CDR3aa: CASSFAGVGNEQFF

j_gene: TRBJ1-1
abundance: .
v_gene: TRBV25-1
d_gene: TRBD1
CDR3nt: TGTGCCAGCAGTGAAGGGGACAGGGGGCCGGGCACTGAAGCTTTCTTT
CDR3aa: CASSEGDRGPGTEAFF